The entry below describes one T cell receptor (beta chain). This specimen belongs to a study of blood T cell repertoires in COVID-19. Clones were sequenced by immunoSEQ multiplex PCR, and TCRdb holds only the in-frame ones, with some missing. The table records fewer than 500,000 clones, approximately 87% of them present only once. Participants came from fewer than 25 US areas, aged about 18 to 95 years. Grouping used clinical history reported by participants in a survey and questionnaire. Recovered status applied to Cohort 3 donors who had two consecutive negative PCRs. It also applied to those with clearance or with symptom resolution. V was trimmed by 3 bases and J by 1 base, leaving 7 bases between them. The CDR3 runs to 13 residues. CDR1 SGDLS and CDR2 YYNGEE come from the germline V gene.

Sequencing was done on a sample of PBMCs or T cells enriched from blood (not recorded which). The chain carries TRBV9 and TRBJ1-2; unclear D gene. The receptor comes from a man aged 25 to 40 who had recovered from COVID-19. In DNA form, the CDR3 reads TGTGCCAGCAGCGAGACGGGTAACTATGGCTACACCTTC. As protein: CASSETGNYGYTF.